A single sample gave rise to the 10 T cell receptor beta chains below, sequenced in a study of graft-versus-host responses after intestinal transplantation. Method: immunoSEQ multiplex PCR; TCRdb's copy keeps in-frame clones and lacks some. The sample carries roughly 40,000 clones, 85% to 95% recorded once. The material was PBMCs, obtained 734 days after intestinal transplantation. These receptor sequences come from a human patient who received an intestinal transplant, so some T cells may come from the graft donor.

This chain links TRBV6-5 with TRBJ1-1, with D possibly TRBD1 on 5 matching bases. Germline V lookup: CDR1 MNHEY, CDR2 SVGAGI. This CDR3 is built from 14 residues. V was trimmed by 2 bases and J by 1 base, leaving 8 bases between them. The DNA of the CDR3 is TGTGCCAGCAGTTACGACAGCACGAACACTGAAGCTTTCTTT. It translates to CASSYDSTNTEAFF.

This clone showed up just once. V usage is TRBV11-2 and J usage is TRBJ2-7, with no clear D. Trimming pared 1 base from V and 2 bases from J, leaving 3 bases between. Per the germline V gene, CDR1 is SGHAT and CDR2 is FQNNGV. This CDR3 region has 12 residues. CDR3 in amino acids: CASSLGTYEQYF. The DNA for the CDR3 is TGTGCCAGCAGCTTAGGAACCTACGAGCAGTACTTC. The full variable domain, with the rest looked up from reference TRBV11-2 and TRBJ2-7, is EAGVAQSPRYKIIEKRQSVAFWCNPISGHATLYWYQQILGQGPKLLIQFQNNGVVDDSQLPKDRFSAERLKGVDSTLKIQPAKLEDSAVYLCASSLGTYEQYFGPGTRLTVT.

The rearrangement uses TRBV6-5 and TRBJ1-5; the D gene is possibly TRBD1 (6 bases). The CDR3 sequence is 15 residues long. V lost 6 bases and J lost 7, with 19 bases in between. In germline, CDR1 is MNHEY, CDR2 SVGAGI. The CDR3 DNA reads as TGTGCCAGCAGCCGGTGGAGGGGGGATAACCAGCCCCAGCATTTT. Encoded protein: CASSRWRGDNQPQHF.

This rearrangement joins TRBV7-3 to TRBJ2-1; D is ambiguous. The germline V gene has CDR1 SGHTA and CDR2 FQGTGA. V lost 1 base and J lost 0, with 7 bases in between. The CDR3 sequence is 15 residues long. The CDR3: CASSLRMSSYNEQFF. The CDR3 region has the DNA TGTGCCAGCAGCTTAAGGATGAGCTCCTACAATGAGCAGTTCTTC.

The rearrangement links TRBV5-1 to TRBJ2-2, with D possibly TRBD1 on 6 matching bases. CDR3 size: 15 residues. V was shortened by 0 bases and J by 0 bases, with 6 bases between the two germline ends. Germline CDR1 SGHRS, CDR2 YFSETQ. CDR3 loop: CASSLDRANTGELFF. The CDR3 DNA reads TGCGCCAGCAGCTTGGACAGGGCGAACACCGGGGAGCTGTTTTTT.

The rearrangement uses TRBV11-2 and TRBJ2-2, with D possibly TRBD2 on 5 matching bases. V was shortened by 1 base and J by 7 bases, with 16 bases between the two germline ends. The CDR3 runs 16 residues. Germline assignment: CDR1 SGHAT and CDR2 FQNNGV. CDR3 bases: TGTGCCAGCAGCTTAGGTCACGGGGTCGAAATCGGGGAGCTGTTTTTT. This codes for CASSLGHGVEIGELFF.

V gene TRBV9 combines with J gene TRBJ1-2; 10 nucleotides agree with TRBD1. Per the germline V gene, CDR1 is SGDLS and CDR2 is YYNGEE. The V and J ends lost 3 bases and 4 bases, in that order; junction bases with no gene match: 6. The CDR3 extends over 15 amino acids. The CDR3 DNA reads TGTGCCAGCAGCGAAGACAGGGGGCAAGGCTATGGCTACACCTTC. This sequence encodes CASSEDRGQGYGYTF.

The CDR3 DNA reads as TGCGCCAGCAGTCCCGGGACAGCCCAAGAGACCCAGTACTTC. Its translation: CASSPGTAQETQYF. The chain uses TRBV5-1 and TRBJ2-5; 7 bases map to TRBD1. The CDR3 sequence is 14 residues long. With 5 bases clipped from V and 1 base from J, the junction kept 5 bases outside the gene matches. Germline V CDR1 and CDR2: SGHRS, YFSETQ.

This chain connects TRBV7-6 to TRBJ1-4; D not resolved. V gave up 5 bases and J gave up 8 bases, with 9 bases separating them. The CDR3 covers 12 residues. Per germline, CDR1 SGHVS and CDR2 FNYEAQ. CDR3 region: CASSPPVEKLFF. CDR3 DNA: TGTGCCAGCAGCCCCCCCGTCGAAAAACTGTTTTTT.

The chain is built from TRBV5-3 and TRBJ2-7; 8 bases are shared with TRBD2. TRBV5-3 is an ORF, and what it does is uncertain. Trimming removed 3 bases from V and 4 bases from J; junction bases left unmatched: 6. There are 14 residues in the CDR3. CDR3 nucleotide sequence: TGTGCCAGAAGCTACCCGGGAGGGCCGTACGAGCAGTACTTC. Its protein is CARSYPGGPYEQYF.